One and the same sample provided the 13 T cell receptor beta chains below, sequenced in a study of blood T cells in healthy people across ages. Primed by a sample-barcoded 5' primer and a J-beta primer mix, a second PCR proceeded for 7 to 11 cycles. One entry per CDR3 protein, called by TCRdb with MiXCR from the 5' RACE reads. The sample shows fewer than 650,000 distinct CDR3 sequences, about 25% of them seen only once. In addition, the sample was reused for a study of T cells of mothers and their children.

Sequenced input: blood. These receptors were taken from a boy between 2 and 10 years old in good health.

The sample holds a few counts of this clonotype. This rearrangement joins TRBV10-3 to TRBJ2-1, with D perhaps TRBD1 or TRBD2 (5 bases each). Germline V lookup: CDR1 ENHRY, CDR2 SYGVKD. V lost 0 bases to trimming and J lost 0 bases, with 12 bases between them. CDR3 size: 17 residues. For the CDR3, the DNA is TGTGCCATCAGTGAGTCTAGGGGAGTGGGCTCCTACAATGAGCAGTTCTTC. It codes for CAISESRGVGSYNEQFF.

This chain joins TRBV6-1 and TRBJ2-1, with no clear D. V lost 7 bases to trimming and J lost 0 bases, with 13 bases between them. CDR1 is MNHNS, CDR2 SASEGT, per germline. This CDR3 comprises 15 residues. CDR3 loop: CASTQIATSYNEQFF. CDR3 bases: TGTGCCAGCACCCAGATAGCCACCTCCTACAATGAGCAGTTCTTC.

V and J are TRBV2 and TRBJ1-1, with D perhaps TRBD1 (5 bases). The CDR3 runs 13 residues. CDR1 and CDR2 (germline): SNHLY, FYNNEI. V dropped 5 bases and J dropped 7 bases, with 14 bases sitting between them. CDR3 protein: CASSPAFDSEAFF. CDR3 nucleotides: TGTGCCAGCAGTCCCGCCTTTGACAGTGAAGCTTTCTTT.

The rearrangement joins TRBV13 to TRBJ1-1; D is undetermined. Looked up from germline, CDR1 is PRHDT and CDR2 is FYEKMQ (reference sequence). Trimming pared 0 bases from V and 5 bases from J, leaving 19 bases between. CDR3 length equals 17 residues. The CDR3 sequence: CASSLGHFRNGGTEAFF. CDR3 DNA: TGTGCCAGCAGCTTAGGACACTTCAGGAATGGTGGAACTGAAGCTTTCTTT.

This chain uses TRBV10-2 with TRBJ2-5; D is ambiguous. Germline-derived CDR1 and CDR2 are WSHSY and SAAADI. The CDR3 sequence is 9 residues long. Trimming took 0 bases from V and 10 from J, leaving 0 bases between them. The CDR3 DNA reads as TGCGCCAGCAGTGAGTCCCAGTACTTC. It encodes CASSESQYF.

The V and J genes are TRBV20-1 and TRBJ2-6; possible D gene TRBD2, 5 bases. The germline V gene encodes CDR1 DFQATT and CDR2 SNEGSKA (reference sequence). The V end lost 1 base, the J end lost 4 bases, and 8 bases lay between the germline ends. This CDR3 is built from 14 residues. Here the CDR3 reads CSARGGYGANVLTF. Written as DNA, the CDR3 is TGCAGTGCTAGAGGCGGGTACGGGGCCAACGTCCTGACTTTC.

The V call is TRBV28, the J call TRBJ2-4, with D maybe TRBD1 (7 bases). The CDR3 is 15 residues long. The V and J ends lost 3 bases and 7 bases respectively, with 16 bases between them. In germline, CDR1 is MDHEN, CDR2 SYDVKM. The CDR3 here is CASSFGTAGGNIQYF. CDR3 DNA: TGTGCCAGCAGTTTCGGGACAGCTGGAGGGAACATTCAGTACTTC.

This clonotype was counted only a few times. CDR3: CASSFGPNEQFF. The CDR3 DNA reads as TGTGCCAGCAGCTTCGGACCAAATGAGCAGTTCTTC. The chain couples TRBV9 to TRBJ2-1; no firm D call. In germline, CDR1 is SGDLS, CDR2 YYNGEE. The CDR3 is made up of 12 amino acids. V shed 4 bases and J shed 7 bases, with 9 bases lying between them.

This clonotype turned up a few times. The chain has TRBV15 and TRBJ2-5; 8 bases fit TRBD2. The germline gives CDR1 LNHNV, CDR2 YYDKDF (reference sequence). V shed 1 base, J shed 0 bases, and the junction held 1 base outside the gene matches. The CDR3 extends over 15 amino acids. CDR3 bases: TGTGCCACCAGCAGAGGGGGACTAGACCAAGAGACCCAGTACTTC. Its translation is CATSRGGLDQETQYF.

The genes are TRBV2 and TRBJ2-2, with D possibly being TRBD1 or TRBD2 (5 bases each). The V end lost 3 bases, the J end lost 0 bases, and 8 bases lay between the germline ends. Germline CDR1 is SNHLY and CDR2 is FYNNEI. This CDR3 has 15 residues. The CDR3 DNA is TGTGCCAGCAGTGACGGGACCACGAACACCGGGGAGCTGTTTTTT. It codes for CASSDGTTNTGELFF.

This clonotype was counted only a few times. The J gene is TRBJ2-5, the V gene TRBV10-3; TRBD1 is a possible D gene (5 bases). CDR3 length equals 14 residues. Germline-derived CDR1 and CDR2 are ENHRY and SYGVKD. V was cut by 3 bases and J by 7 bases, with 15 bases left in between. In nucleotides, the CDR3 is TGTGCCATCAGTGAAGGGGTCACTTCAGGGACCCAGTACTTC. Translation: CAISEGVTSGTQYF.

CDR3 amino acids: CASSHSQGGYYGYTF. For the CDR3, the DNA is TGCGCCAGCAGCCACTCACAGGGTGGATACTATGGCTACACCTTC. The chain carries TRBV4-1 and TRBJ1-2; D perhaps matches TRBD1 (6 bases). V was pared by 3 bases and J by 3 bases, with 14 bases between. CDR3 length: 15 residues. CDR1 is MGHRA and CDR2 is YSYEKL in the germline V gene.

The CDR3 is CSVELVPNYGYTF. The DNA of the CDR3 is TGCAGCGTTGAGTTGGTACCTAACTATGGCTACACCTTC. The chain carries TRBV29-1 and TRBJ1-2, with D uncertain. The CDR3 loop spans 13 amino acids. V lost 3 bases, J lost 0 bases, and 8 bases lay in between. Germline V CDR1 and CDR2: SQVTM, ANQGSEA.